This T cell receptor beta chain stems from a study of blood T cell repertoires in COVID-19. Study-level information: Sites in the United States, Italy and Spain provided acute and convalescent COVID-19 samples. PBMCs, B-cell-depleted T cells, or T cells provided the cDNA or gDNA that made up the material.

Methods used by the authors: Cell counts per sample came from amplifying reference gene primers. Method: immunoSEQ multiplex PCR; TCRdb's copy keeps in-frame clones and lacks some. The D gene and trimming were derived from the DNA, and the V and J assignments and clone size from that table. The sample consists of some 250,000 clones, roughly 86% of them appearing once. Trimming took 6 bases from V and 2 from J, leaving 13 bases between them. The CDR3 runs to 14 residues. CDR1 is MNHNY and CDR2 is SVGAGI in the germline V gene (reference sequence). This clonotype was sampled from a woman aged 25 to 39 who had recovered from COVID-19. V is TRBV6-6 and J is TRBJ2-5, with D maybe TRBD1 (5 bases). The source material was peripheral blood. In DNA, the CDR3 is TGTGCCAGCAGACTCACAGGCGGACAAGAGACCCAGTACTTC. Protein product: CASRLTGGQETQYF.